This TCR beta chain was documented in a study of blood T cell repertoires in COVID-19. This CDR3 is 15 amino acids long. J was trimmed by 4 bases and V by 3 bases; bases with no gene match: 4. Germline CDR1 is LNHDA and CDR2 is SQIVND (reference sequence). Assay used: immunoSEQ multiplex PCR; TCRdb lists only in-frame clones, some missing. The sample lists under 65,000 clones, roughly 90% occurring once. V gene TRBV19 combines with J gene TRBJ2-1; 9 bases are shared with TRBD1. The sample was peripheral blood. This receptor was taken from a woman older than 75 with COVID-19, enrolled during active disease. This chain's CDR3 is CASSMADRGYNEQFF. CDR3 coding DNA: TGTGCCAGTAGTATGGCGGACAGGGGTTACAATGAGCAGTTCTTC. Supplemented by reference TRBV19 and TRBJ2-1, the full variable domain reads DGGITQSPKYLFRKEGQNVTLSCEQNLNHDAMYWYRQDPGQGLRLIYYSQIVNDFQKGDIAEGYSVSREKKESFPLTVTSAQKNPTAFYLCASSMADRGYNEQFFGPGTRLTVL.